This TCR beta chain comes out of a study of shared clonotypes between healthy human individuals. General study points: With a handful of donors compared, roughly 4.9% of naive CD4 clonotypes were shared.

Some clones are missing from TCRdb's copy, which holds only in-frame ones; the method was immunoSEQ multiplex PCR. The table records approximately 2.3 million clones, roughly 93% of them present only once. Per the germline V gene, CDR1 is KGHSH and CDR2 is LQKENI. After removal of 3 bases from V and 3 bases from J, the junction contained 9 bases not matched to a gene. CDR3 size: 16 residues. The authors divided CD4+ cells into CD45RA+ naive and CD45RA-negative memory subsets. As for this clone: Its matching antigen is unknown.

The V and J genes are TRBV18 and TRBJ2-5, with 8 bases that match TRBD2. The source is a man younger than 35 in good health. Some clones in this sample may be carry-over from other donors' samples. The sequenced material came from naive CD4+ T cells from PBMCs. Indicated subset: CD45RA+ positively selected. CDR3 loop: CASSPWHSAGEETQYF. CDR3 bases: TGTGCCAGCTCACCTTGGCACTCAGCGGGAGAAGAGACCCAGTACTTC.